The present entry profiles one T cell receptor (beta chain) with its context. This sample is drawn from a study of blood T cell repertoires in COVID-19. In the study overall: PBMCs, B-cell-depleted T cells, or T cells were the source of the cDNA or gDNA that made up the material.

Assay used: immunoSEQ multiplex PCR; TCRdb lists only in-frame clones, some missing. The table has 200,000 to 300,000 clones, roughly 83% seen once. Germline CDR1 and CDR2: SGHKS and YYEKEE (reference sequence). V was pared by 0 bases and J by 7 bases, with 8 bases between. The CDR3 has 13 amino acids. This chain links TRBV5-5 with TRBJ1-3; possible D gene TRBD1, 6 bases. This sequence originates from a woman aged 50 to 65 who had recovered from COVID-19. Sequencing used PBMCs or T cells enriched from blood (not recorded which). The CDR3 region is CASSLGQANTIYF. Written as DNA, the CDR3 is TGTGCCAGCAGCTTGGGACAGGCCAACACCATATATTTT.